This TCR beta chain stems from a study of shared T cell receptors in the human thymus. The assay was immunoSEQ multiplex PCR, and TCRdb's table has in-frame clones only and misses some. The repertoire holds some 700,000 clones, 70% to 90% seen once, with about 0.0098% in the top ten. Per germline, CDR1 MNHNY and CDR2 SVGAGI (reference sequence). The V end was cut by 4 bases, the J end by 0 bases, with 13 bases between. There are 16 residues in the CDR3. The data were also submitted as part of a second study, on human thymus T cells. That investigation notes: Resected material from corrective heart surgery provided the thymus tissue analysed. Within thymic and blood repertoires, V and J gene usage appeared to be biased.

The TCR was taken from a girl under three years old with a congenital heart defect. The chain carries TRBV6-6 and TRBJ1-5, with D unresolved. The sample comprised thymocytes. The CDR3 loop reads CASSSDSADSNQPQHF. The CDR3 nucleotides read TGTGCCAGCAGTTCCGATTCGGCGGATAGCAATCAGCCCCAGCATTTT.